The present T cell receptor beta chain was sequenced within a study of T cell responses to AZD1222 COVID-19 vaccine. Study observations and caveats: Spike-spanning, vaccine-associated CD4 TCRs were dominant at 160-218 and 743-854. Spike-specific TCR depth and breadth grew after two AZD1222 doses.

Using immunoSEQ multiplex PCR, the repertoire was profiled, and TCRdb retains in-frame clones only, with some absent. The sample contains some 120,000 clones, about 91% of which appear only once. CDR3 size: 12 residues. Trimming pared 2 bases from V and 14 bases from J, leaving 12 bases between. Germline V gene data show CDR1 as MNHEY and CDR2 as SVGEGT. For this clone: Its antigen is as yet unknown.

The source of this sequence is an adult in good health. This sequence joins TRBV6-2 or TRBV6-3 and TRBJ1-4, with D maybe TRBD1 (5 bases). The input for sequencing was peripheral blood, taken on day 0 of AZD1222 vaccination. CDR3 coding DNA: TGTGCCAGCAGTTACCCCCGAGGGACCCTGTTTTTT. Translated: CASSYPRGTLFF.